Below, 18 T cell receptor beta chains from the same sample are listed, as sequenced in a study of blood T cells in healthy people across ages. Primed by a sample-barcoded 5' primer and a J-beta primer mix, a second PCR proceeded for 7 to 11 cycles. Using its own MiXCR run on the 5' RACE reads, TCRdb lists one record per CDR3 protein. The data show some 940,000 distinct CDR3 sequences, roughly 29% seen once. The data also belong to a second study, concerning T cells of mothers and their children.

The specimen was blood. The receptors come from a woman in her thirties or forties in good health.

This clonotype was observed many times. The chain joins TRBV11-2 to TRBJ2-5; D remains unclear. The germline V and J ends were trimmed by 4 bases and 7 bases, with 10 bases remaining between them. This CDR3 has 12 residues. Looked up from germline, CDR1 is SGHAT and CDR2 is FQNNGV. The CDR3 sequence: CASSSIGVTQYF. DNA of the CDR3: TGTGCCAGCAGCTCCATCGGTGTGACCCAGTACTTC.

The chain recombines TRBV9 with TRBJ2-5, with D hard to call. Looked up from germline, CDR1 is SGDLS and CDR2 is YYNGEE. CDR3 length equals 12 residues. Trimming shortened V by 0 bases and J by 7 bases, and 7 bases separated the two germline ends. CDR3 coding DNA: TGTGCCAGCAGCGTAGACCCAGGGACCCAGTACTTC. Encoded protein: CASSVDPGTQYF.

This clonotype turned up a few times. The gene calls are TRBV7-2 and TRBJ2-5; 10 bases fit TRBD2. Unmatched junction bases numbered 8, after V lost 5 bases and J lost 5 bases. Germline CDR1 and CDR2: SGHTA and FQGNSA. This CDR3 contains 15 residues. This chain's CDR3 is CASSGQRGGYETQYF. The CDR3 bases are TGTGCCAGCAGCGGTCAGCGGGGGGGATACGAGACCCAGTACTTC.

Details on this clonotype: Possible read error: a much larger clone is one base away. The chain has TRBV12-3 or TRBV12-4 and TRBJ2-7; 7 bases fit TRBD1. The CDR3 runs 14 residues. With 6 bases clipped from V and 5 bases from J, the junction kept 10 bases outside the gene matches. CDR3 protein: CASSRQGSRNEQYF. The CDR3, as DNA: TGTGCCAGCAGCCGACAGGGAAGTCGGAACGAGCAGTACTTC.

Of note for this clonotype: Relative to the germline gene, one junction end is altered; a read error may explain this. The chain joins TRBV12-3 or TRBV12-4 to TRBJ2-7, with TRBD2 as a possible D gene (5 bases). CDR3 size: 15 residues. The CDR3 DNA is TGTACCAGCAGCTTGAGGTCGGGAAGGGCGGGCGAGCAGTACTTC. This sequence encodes CTSSLRSGRAGEQYF.

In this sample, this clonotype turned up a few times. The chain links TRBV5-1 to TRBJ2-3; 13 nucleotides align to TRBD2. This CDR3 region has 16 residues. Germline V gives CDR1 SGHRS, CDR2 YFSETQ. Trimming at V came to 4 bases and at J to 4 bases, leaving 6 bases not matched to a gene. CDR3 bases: TGCGCCAGCAGCCTCTTGACTAGCGGGGGGTCAGATACGCAGTATTTT. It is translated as CASSLLTSGGSDTQYF.

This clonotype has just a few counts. The CDR3 region is CASSLGFQETQFF. For the CDR3, the DNA is TGTGCCAGCAGCTTAGGGTTTCAAGAGACCCAGTTCTTC. The chain recombines TRBV7-2 with TRBJ2-5; no definite D call. The last part of the DNA fits TRBJ2-1 better; the J call may be wrong. CDR3 length: 13 residues. The germline CDR1 and CDR2 sequences are SGHTA and FQGNSA.

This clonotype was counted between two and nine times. CDR3: CASSVVLGDYGYTF. CDR3 nucleotide sequence: TGTGCCAGCAGCGTAGTATTGGGGGACTATGGCTACACCTTC. This rearrangement joins TRBV9 to TRBJ1-2, with D perhaps matching TRBD1 (5 bases). V lost 0 bases, J lost 3 bases, and 9 bases lay in between. The CDR3 covers 14 residues. Germline V gene sequence: CDR1 SGDLS, CDR2 YYNGEE.

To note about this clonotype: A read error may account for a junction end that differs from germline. The CDR3 DNA follows: TGTGCCAGCAGACAAGCTCACAATGAGCAGTTCTTC. Its protein product is CASRQAHNEQFF. The J gene is TRBJ2-1, the V gene TRBV14, with unresolved D. Germline loops: CDR1 SGHDN, CDR2 FVKESK. The CDR3 contains 12 residues.

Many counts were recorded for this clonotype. The CDR3 DNA reads TGCAGCGCGGGGGCGGGGGGCTACTACGAGCAGTACTTC. Its translation is CSAGAGGYYEQYF. The V and J genes are TRBV29-1 and TRBJ2-7; 8 nucleotides match TRBD2. CDR1 and CDR2 from the germline V gene are SQVTM and ANQGSEA. V dropped 7 bases and J dropped 3; count of bases not matched to a gene: 8. The CDR3 sequence is 13 residues long.

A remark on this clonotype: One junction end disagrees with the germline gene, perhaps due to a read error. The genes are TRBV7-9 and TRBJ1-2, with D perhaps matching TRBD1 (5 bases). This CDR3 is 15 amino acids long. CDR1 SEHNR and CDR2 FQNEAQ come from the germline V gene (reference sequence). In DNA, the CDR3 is TGTGCCAGCAGCTTAGAGCGGAAAAGGGGCTATGGCTGCACCTTC. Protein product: CASSLERKRGYGCTF.

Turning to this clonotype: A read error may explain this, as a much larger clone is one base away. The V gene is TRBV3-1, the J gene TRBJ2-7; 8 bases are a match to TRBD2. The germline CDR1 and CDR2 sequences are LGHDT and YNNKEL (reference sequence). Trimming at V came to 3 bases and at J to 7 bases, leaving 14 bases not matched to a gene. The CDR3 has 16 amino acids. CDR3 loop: CASSQLWGLVRNEQYF. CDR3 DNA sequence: TGTGCCAGCAGCCAGCTGTGGGGACTAGTTCGCAATGAGCAGTACTTC.

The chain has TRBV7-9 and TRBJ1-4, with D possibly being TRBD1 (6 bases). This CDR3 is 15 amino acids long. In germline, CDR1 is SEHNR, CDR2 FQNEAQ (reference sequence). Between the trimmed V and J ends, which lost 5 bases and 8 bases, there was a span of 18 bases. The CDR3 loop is CASSPPMGGGEKLFF. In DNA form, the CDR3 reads TGTGCCAGCAGCCCGCCTATGGGAGGGGGAGAAAAACTGTTTTTT.

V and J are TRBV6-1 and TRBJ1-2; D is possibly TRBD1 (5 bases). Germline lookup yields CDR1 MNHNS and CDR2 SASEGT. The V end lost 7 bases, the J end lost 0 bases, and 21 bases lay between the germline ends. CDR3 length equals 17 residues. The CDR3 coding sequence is TGTGCCAGCACGGAGGGACCCGGGTCCGGAGCTAACTATGGCTACACCTTC. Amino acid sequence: CASTEGPGSGANYGYTF.

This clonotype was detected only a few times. CDR3 sequence reads: CASSQDRAKITDTQYF. CDR3 nucleotides: TGCGCCAGCAGCCAAGATCGGGCGAAGATCACAGATACGCAGTATTTT. The rearrangement joins TRBV4-3 to TRBJ2-3; D unresolved. The CDR3 runs 16 residues. Germline-derived CDR1 and CDR2 are LGHNA and YSLEER. V lost 0 bases to trimming and J lost 2 bases, with 12 bases between them.

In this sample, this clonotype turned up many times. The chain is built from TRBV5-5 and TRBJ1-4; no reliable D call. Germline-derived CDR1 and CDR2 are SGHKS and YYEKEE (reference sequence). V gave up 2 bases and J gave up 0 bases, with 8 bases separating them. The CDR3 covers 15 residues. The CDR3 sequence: CASSLTAATNEKLFF. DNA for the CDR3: TGTGCCAGCAGCTTAACAGCGGCAACTAATGAAAAACTGTTTTTT.

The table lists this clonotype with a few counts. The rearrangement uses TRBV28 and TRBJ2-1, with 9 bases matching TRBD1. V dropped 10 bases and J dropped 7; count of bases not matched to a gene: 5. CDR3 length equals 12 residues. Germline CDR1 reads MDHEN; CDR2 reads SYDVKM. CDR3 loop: CATDRGENEQFF. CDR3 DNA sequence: TGTGCCACCGACAGGGGGGAGAATGAGCAGTTCTTC.

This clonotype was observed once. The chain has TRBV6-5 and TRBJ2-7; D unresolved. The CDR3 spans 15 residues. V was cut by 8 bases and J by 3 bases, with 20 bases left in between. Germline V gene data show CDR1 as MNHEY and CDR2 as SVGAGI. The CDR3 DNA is TGTGCCAGCTCGATCGACCACGGACCCTACTACGAGCAGTACTTC. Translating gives CASSIDHGPYYEQYF.